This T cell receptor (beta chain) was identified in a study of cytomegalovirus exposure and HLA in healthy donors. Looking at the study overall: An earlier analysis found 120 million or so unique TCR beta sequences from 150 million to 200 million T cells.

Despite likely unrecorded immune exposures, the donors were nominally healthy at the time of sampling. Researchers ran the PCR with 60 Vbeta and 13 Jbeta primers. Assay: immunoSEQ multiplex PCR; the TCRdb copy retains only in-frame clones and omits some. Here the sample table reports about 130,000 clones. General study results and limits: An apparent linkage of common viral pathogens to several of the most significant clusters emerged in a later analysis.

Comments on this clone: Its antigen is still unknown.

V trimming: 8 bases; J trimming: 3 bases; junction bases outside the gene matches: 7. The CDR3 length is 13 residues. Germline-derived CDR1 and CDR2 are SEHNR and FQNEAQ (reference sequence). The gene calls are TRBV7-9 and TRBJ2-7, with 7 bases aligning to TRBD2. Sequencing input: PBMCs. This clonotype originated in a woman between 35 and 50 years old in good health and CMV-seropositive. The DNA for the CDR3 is TGTGCCAGCGAGGGAGGGCAGATCTACGAGCAGTACTTC. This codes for CASEGGQIYEQYF.